This T cell receptor (beta chain) is from a study of OX40 agonist ivuxolimab in advanced cancers. The wider study: Among those enrolled, mean age was 60 years (range roughly 23 to 90) and about 81% were male.

Clones were sequenced by immunoSEQ multiplex PCR, and TCRdb holds only the in-frame ones, with some missing. This sample has around 74,000 clones; just under 95% occur once, and the top ten carry roughly 11%. Findings and caveats of the study: At 0.1 to 3.0 mg/kg and by week 6, CD4+ and CD8+ T cells in the blood had expanded clonally.

In regard to this clone: Its antigen is as yet unknown.

Germline CDR1 is MGHRA and CDR2 is YSYEKL. The V end was cut by 1 base, the J end by 7 bases, with 8 bases between. The length of the CDR3 is 14 residues. The chain links TRBV4-1 to TRBJ1-6, with D hard to call. This sample comprised CD4+ or CD8+ T cells sorted from blood, obtained in a trial of the OX40 agonist ivuxolimab. The sequence was collected from an adult with an advanced solid tumor such as melanoma, head and neck, liver or kidney cancer. CDR3 DNA: TGCGCCAGCAGCCAAGGGCAGGCGAATTCACCCCTCCACTTT. Protein: CASSQGQANSPLHF.